The 4 T cell receptor beta chains below come from one sample, sequenced in a study of regulatory T cells in long-lasting Graves disease. Time point: newly diagnosed GD, antithyroid drugs for less than 3 months. PBMC RNA served as the TCR library source. To make TCR beta libraries, researchers used iRepertoire HTBI primers and Arm-PCR of CDR3 regions. In TCRdb, the multiplex PCR reads were re-called with MiXCR into one record per CDR3 protein. The data hold about 430,000 distinct CDR3 sequences, with 15% observed a single time. This same sample was also part of a study on T cells in Graves' hyperthyroidism and ophthalmopathy.

Sequences were derived from peripheral blood mononuclear cells (PBMCs), sampled at new diagnosis, from a patient treated with antithyroid drugs. These receptors all stem from a woman aged 40-49 years with Graves disease.

This clonotype has a handful of counts. The V and J genes are TRBV29-1 and TRBJ1-2; 7 nucleotides line up with TRBD1. CDR1 and CDR2 (germline): SQVTM, ANQGSEA. The CDR3 sequence is 16 residues long. The V and J ends lost 6 bases and 0 bases, in that order; junction bases with no gene match: 13. DNA of the CDR3: TGCAGCGTCCAAAACGAGGGGGCGGAAGCTAACTATGGCTACACCTTC. Protein sequence: CSVQNEGAEANYGYTF.

This clonotype was counted many times. This chain joins TRBV6-1 and TRBJ2-3, with D unresolved. This CDR3 is built from 15 residues. V gave up 1 base and J gave up 2 bases, with 10 bases separating them. In germline, CDR1 is MNHNS, CDR2 SASEGT. The chain's CDR3 is CASSEGLLNTDTQYF. Written as DNA, the CDR3 is TGTGCCAGCAGTGAAGGTCTCCTAAACACAGATACGCAGTATTTT.

The rearrangement joins TRBV10-1 to TRBJ2-7; TRBD1 might be the D (6 bases). The germline V and J ends were trimmed by 3 bases and 0 bases, with 15 bases remaining between them. The CDR3 extends over 16 amino acids. CDR1 is WNHNN, CDR2 SYGVQD, per germline (reference sequence). CDR3 residues: CASSDRFRDNSYEQYF. Written as DNA, the CDR3 is TGCGCCAGCAGTGACCGATTCCGGGACAACTCCTACGAGCAGTACTTC.

In the case of this clonotype: A much larger clonotype is one base distant, so this may be a read error. V usage is TRBV11-2 and J usage is TRBJ2-1, with 7 positions matching TRBD1. Germline V gene sequence: CDR1 SGHAT, CDR2 FQNNGV. The CDR3 sequence is 14 residues long. The DNA of the CDR3 is TGTGCCAGCAGCTTACTTACAGGGGACAATAAGCAGTTCTTC. This translates into CASSLLTGDNKQFF.